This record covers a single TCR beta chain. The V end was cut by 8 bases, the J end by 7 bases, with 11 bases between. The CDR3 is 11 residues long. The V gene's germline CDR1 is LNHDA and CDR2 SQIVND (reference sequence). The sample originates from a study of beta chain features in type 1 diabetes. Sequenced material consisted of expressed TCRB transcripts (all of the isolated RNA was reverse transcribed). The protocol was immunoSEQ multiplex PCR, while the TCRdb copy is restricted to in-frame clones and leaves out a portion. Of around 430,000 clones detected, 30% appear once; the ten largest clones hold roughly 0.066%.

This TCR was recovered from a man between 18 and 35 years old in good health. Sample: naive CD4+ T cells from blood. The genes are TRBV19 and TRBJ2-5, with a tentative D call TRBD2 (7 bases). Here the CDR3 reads CASSGGRTQYF. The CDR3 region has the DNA TGTGCCAGTTCGGGGGGCCGGACCCAGTACTTC.